Listed below are T cell receptor beta chains from one sample, sequenced in a study of blood T cell repertoires in COVID-19. Clones were sequenced by immunoSEQ multiplex PCR, and TCRdb holds only the in-frame ones, with some missing. The sample has roughly 330,000 clones; about 90% are singletons. The specimen was PBMCs or T cells enriched from blood (not recorded which). Every receptor here comes from a woman in her thirties who had recovered from COVID-19. CDR3s include the opening cysteine and the closing phenylalanine or tryptophan. The order of the fields is V gene, D gene, clone size, J gene, CDR3 DNA, CDR3 protein. A D gene is named only where the DNA matches it firmly. The size entry is marked missing in some rows and otherwise reads once, few, many or a size class.

TRBV11-3,NA,few,TRBJ1-1,TGTGCCAGCAGCTTAGGCGGGATGAACACTGAAGCTTTCTTT,CASSLGGMNTEAFF
TRBV11-3,TRBD1,NA,TRBJ1-1,TGTGCCAGCAGCTTAGATCGGCAGGGGGCGAACAAAACTGAAGCTTTCTTT,CASSLDRQGANKTEAFF
TRBV5-4,TRBD2,once,TRBJ2-7,TGTGCCAGCAGCGCCGGGACTACCCCCTACGAGCAGTACTTC,CASSAGTTPYEQYF
TRBV27,TRBD1,NA,TRBJ1-2,TGTGCCAGCAGTATCAGGGCAGGGGGAGATGGCTACACCTTC,CASSIRAGGDGYTF
TRBV14,NA,NA,TRBJ1-3,TGTGCCAGCAGCCAAGTAGGAAACACCATATATTTT,CASSQVGNTIYF
TRBV27,NA,NA,TRBJ2-7,TGTGCCAGCAGAGCCCACCCGTACGAGCAGTACTTC,CASRAHPYEQYF
TRBV18,NA,NA,TRBJ2-7,TGTGCCAGCTCACCTCGGGGAGGTTTTAGCTCCTACGAGCAGTACTTC,CASSPRGGFSSYEQYF
TRBV11-3,NA,few,TRBJ2-3,TGTGCCAGCAGCCCCAACGCAGGGGCCACAGATACGCAGTATTTT,CASSPNAGATDTQYF
TRBV5-1,TRBD1,NA,TRBJ2-2,TGCGCCAGCAGCCGGGGTTACAGGGGCAACGGGGAGCTGTTTTTT,CASSRGYRGNGELFF
TRBV29-1,NA,once,TRBJ1-1,TGCAGCGTTGAAAACAGTTACACTGAAGCTTTCTTT,CSVENSYTEAFF
TRBV10-3,TRBD1,NA,TRBJ1-1,TGTGCCTCGAAAGGACAGGGGTTTACTGAAGCTTTCTTT,CASKGQGFTEAFF
TRBV4-3,TRBD1,NA,TRBJ1-6,TGCGCCAGCAGCCAAGTTGTAGCCGGGACAGGGGGAGTGTCACCCCTCCACTTT,CASSQVVAGTGGVSPLHF
TRBV5-1,TRBD1,once,TRBJ2-7,TGCGCCAGCAGCCTGACCCGAGACAGGGTTTTCGAGCAGTACTTC,CASSLTRDRVFEQYF
TRBV19,TRBD1,NA,TRBJ1-4,TGTGCCAGTACAGGACAGGTCCTAGGAGAAAAACTGTTTTTT,CASTGQVLGEKLFF
TRBV24-1,NA,once,TRBJ1-2,TGTGCCACCAGTGATCCCGACAGAGAAGCTAACTATGGCTACACCTTC,CATSDPDREANYGYTF
TRBV5-6,TRBD2,NA,TRBJ2-3,TGTGCCAGCACCCTAATCGGGACTAGCGCCACAGATACGCAGTATTTT,CASTLIGTSATDTQYF
TRBV5-6,TRBD1,NA,TRBJ1-5,TGTGCCAGCAGCCGGACAGGGGGCAATCAGCCCCAGCATTTT,CASSRTGGNQPQHF
TRBV12-3/TRBV12-4,NA,once,TRBJ2-3,TGTGCCAGCAGTCCAGGCACAGATACGCAGTATTTT,CASSPGTDTQYF
TRBV6-5,TRBD1,NA,TRBJ2-2,TGTGCCAGCAGTTTTAGACAGGGGGGCGGGGAGCTGTTTTTT,CASSFRQGGGELFF
TRBV14,NA,NA,TRBJ1-1,TGTGCCAGCAGCCAAGATTTACCCCTTGCGGCTTTCTTT,CASSQDLPLAAFF
TRBV20-1,NA,NA,TRBJ2-1,TGCAGTGTCATCACGGCGGGAGAGCAGTTCTTC,CSVITAGEQFF
TRBV27,TRBD1,NA,TRBJ2-6,TGTGCCACCAACCCAGGGGGCTCCCTCTCTGGGGCCAACGTCCTGACTTTC,CATNPGGSLSGANVLTF
TRBV29-1,TRBD1,NA,TRBJ1-5,TGCAGCGTGAAGGACAGGGGAAATCAGCCCCAGCATTTT,CSVKDRGNQPQHF
TRBV5-1,NA,NA,TRBJ1-6,TGCGCCACCAGCCAGGGGCTTAATTCACCCCTCCACTTT,CATSQGLNSPLHF
TRBV5-1,NA,few,TRBJ1-5,TGCGCCAGCCATCGAGGTCATTTTAGATTGGTATGTTTGAGCAATCAGCCCCAGCATTTT,CASHRGHFRLVCLSNQPQHF
TRBV5-1,NA,NA,TRBJ2-3,TGCGCCAGCAGCTTGGGACAAGCCCCTAGCACAGATACGCAGTATTTT,CASSLGQAPSTDTQYF
TRBV7-6,NA,NA,TRBJ1-4,TGTGCCAGCAGCGACAGAATAAATGAAAAACTGTTTTTT,CASSDRINEKLFF